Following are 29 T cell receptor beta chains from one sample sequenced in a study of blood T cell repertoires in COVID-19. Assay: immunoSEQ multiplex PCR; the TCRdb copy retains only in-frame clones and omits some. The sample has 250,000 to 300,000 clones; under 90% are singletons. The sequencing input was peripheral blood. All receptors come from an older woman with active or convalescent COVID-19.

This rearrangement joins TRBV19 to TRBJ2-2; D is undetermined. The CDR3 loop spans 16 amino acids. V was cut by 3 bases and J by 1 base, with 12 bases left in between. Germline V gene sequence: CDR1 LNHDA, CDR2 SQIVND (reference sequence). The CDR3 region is CASSIAGLMNTGELFF. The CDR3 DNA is TGTGCCAGTAGTATTGCCGGGTTGATGAACACCGGGGAGCTGTTTTTT.

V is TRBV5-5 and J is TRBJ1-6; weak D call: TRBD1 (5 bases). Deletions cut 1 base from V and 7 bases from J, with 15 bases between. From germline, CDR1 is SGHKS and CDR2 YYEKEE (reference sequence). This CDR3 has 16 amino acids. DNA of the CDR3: TGTGCCAGCAGCTTGTTTAGGGTGGGGGGGAATTCACCCCTCCACTTT. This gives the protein CASSLFRVGGNSPLHF. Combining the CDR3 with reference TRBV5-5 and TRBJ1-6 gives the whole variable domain DAGVTQSPTHLIKTRGQQVTLRCSPISGHKSVSWYQQVLGQGPQFIFQYYEKEERGRGNFPDRFSARQFPNYSSELNVNALLLGDSALYLCASSLFRVGGNSPLHFGNGTRLTVT.

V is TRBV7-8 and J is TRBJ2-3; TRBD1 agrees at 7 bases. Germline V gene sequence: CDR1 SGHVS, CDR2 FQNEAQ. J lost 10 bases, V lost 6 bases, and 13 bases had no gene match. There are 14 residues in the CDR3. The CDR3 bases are TGTGCCAGCAGACCGATGCCGGGACAGCAGCCGCAGTATTTT. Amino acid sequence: CASRPMPGQQPQYF.

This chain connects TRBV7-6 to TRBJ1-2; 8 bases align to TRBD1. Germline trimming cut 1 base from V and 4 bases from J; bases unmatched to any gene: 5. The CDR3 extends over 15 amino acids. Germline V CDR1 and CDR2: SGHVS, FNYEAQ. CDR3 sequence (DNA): TGTGCCAGCAGCTTAGTTCGACAGGGGCTCTATGGCTACACCTTC. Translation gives CASSLVRQGLYGYTF.

CDR3 sequence reads: CASSLIGQGGRGNQPQHF. DNA of the CDR3: TGTGCCAGCAGCTTGATAGGACAGGGTGGTCGGGGCAATCAGCCCCAGCATTTT. This sequence joins TRBV5-6 and TRBJ1-5, with 8 bases matching TRBD1. The V and J ends lost 1 base and 2 bases, in that order; junction bases with no gene match: 11. The CDR3 runs 18 residues. CDR1 SGHDT and CDR2 YYEEEE come from the germline V gene.

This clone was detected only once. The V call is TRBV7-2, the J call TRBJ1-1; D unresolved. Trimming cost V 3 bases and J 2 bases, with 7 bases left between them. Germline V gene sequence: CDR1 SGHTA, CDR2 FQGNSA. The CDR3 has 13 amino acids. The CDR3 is CASSFGRNTEAFF. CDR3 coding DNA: TGTGCCAGCAGCTTTGGCAGAAACACTGAAGCTTTCTTT.

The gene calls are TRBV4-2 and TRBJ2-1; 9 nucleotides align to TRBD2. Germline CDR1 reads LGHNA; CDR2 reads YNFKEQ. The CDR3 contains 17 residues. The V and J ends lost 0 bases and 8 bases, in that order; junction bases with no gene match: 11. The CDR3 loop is CASSQDGFGGGAYEQFF. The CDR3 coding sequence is TGTGCCAGCAGCCAAGACGGATTTGGCGGGGGGGCATATGAGCAGTTCTTC.

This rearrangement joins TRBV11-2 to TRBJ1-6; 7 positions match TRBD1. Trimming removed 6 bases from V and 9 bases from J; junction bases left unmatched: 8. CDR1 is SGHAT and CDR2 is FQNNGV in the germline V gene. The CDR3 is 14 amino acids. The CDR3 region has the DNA TGTGCCAGCAGTCCGACAGGGTACGGTTCACCCCTCCACTTT. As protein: CASSPTGYGSPLHF.

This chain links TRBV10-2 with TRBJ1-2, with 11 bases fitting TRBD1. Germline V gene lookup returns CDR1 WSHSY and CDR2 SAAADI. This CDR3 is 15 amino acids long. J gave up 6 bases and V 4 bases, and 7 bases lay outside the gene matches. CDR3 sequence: CASSAARTGGDGYTF. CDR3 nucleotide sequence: TGCGCCAGCAGTGCAGCTCGGACAGGGGGCGATGGCTACACCTTC.

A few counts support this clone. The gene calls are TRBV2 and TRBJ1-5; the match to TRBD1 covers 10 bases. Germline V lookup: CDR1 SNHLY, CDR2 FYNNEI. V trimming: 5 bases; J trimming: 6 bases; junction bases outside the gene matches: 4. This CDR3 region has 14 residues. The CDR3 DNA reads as TGTGCCAGCAGTCGACAGGGGGCGCTTCAGCCCCAGCATTTT. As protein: CASSRQGALQPQHF.

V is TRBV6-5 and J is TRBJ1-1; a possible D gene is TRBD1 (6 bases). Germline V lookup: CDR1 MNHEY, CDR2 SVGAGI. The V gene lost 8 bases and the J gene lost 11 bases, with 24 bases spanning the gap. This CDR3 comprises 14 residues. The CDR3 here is CASSIPPTGLEAFF. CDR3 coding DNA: TGTGCCAGCTCGATCCCCCCTACAGGGCTGGAGGCTTTCTTT.

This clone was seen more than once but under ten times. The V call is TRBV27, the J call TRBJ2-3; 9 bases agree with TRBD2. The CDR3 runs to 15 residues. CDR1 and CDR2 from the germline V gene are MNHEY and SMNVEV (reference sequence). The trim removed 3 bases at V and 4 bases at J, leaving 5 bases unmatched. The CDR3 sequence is CASSFGGGAPDTQYF. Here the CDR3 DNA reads TGTGCCAGCAGTTTTGGCGGGGGGGCCCCAGATACGCAGTATTTT.

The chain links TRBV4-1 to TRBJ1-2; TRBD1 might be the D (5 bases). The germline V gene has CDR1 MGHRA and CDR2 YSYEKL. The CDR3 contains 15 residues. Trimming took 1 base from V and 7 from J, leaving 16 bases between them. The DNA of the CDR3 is TGCGCCAGCAGCCAAGGAGCTCCAACAGGCTCTGGCTACACCTTC. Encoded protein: CASSQGAPTGSGYTF.

The CDR3 protein is CASRFRGGTDTQYF. The CDR3 bases are TGTGCCAGTAGATTCAGGGGAGGCACAGATACGCAGTATTTT. The rearrangement joins TRBV19 to TRBJ2-3; possibly TRBD1 for D (6 bases). CDR3 length equals 14 residues. Germline loops: CDR1 LNHDA, CDR2 SQIVND (reference sequence). V gave up 6 bases and J gave up 1 base, with 11 bases separating them.

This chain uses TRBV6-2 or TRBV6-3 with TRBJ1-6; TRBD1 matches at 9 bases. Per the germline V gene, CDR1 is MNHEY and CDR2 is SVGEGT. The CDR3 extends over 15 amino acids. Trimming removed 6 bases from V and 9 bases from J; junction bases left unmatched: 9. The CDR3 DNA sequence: TGTGCCAGCAGCCACACACAGGGGGCTGTTTCACCCCTCCACTTT. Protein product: CASSHTQGAVSPLHF.

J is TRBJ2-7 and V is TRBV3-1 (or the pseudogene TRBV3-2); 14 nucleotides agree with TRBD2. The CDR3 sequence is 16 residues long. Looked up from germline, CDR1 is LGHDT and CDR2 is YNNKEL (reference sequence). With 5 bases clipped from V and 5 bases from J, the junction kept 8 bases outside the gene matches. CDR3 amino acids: CASSLTSGGAKDEQYF. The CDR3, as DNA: TGTGCCAGCAGCTTGACTAGCGGGGGGGCGAAAGACGAGCAGTACTTC.

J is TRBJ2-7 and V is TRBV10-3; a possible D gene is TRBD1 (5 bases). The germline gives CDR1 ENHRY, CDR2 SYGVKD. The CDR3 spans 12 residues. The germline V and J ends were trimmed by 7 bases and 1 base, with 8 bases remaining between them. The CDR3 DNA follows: TGTGCCATCAATGGGGCGTCCTACGAGCAGTACTTC. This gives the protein CAINGASYEQYF.

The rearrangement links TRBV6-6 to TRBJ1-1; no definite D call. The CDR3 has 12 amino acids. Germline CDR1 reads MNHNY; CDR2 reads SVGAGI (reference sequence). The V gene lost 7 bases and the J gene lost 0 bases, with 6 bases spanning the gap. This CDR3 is CASNSMNTEAFF. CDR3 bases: TGTGCCAGCAACAGCATGAACACTGAAGCTTTCTTT.

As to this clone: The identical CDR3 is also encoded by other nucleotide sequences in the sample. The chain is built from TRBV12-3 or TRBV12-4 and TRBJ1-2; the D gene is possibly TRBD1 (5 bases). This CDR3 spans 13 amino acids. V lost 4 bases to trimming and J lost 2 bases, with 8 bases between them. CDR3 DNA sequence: TGTGCCAGCAGTTCGACAGCGAACTATGGCTACACCTTC. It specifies CASSSTANYGYTF.

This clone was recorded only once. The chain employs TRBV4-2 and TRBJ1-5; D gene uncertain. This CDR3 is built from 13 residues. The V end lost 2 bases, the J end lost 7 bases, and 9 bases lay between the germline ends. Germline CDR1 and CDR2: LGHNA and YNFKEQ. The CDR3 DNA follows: TGTGCCAGCAGCCAATACCGAGGGCAGCCCCAGCATTTT. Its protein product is CASSQYRGQPQHF.

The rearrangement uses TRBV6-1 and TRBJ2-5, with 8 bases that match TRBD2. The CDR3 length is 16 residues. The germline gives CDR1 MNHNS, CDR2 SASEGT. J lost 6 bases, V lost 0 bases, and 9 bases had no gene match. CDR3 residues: CASSEASGLALKTQYF. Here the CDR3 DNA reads TGTGCCAGCAGTGAAGCGTCCGGACTAGCTCTAAAGACCCAGTACTTC.

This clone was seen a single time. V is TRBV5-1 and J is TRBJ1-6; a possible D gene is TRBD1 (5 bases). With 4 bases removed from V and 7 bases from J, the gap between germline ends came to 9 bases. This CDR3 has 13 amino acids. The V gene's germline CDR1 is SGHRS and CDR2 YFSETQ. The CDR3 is CASSSRANSPLHF. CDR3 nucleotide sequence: TGCGCCAGCAGCAGCAGGGCAAATTCACCCCTCCACTTT.

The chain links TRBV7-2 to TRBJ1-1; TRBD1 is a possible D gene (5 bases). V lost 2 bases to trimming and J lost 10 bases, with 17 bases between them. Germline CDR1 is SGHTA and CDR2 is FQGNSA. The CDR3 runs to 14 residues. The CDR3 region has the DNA TGTGCCAGCAGCTTACAGGGAAGGGGCTACGGAGCTTTCTTT. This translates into CASSLQGRGYGAFF.

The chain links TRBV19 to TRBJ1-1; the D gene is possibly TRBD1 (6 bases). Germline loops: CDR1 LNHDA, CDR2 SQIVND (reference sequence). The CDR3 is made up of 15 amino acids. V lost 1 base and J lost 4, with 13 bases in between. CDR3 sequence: CASSIGLQGGTEAFF. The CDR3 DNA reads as TGTGCCAGTAGTATAGGACTACAAGGGGGCACTGAAGCTTTCTTT.

CDR3 DNA: TGCGCCAGCAGCCCTACTCCGGGGCAAGAGACCCAGTACTTC. Translation: CASSPTPGQETQYF. The rearrangement uses TRBV4-3 and TRBJ2-5; D might be TRBD2 (5 bases). V was clipped by 4 bases and J by 2 bases, with 11 bases between them. This CDR3 comprises 14 residues. The germline CDR1 and CDR2 sequences are LGHNA and YSLEER.

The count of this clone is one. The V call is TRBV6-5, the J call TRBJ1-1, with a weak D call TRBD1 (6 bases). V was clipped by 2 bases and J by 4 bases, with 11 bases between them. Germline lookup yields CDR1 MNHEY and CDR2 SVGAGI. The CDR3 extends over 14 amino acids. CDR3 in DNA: TGTGCCAGCAGTTACGCAGGGGTGAGCACTGAAGCTTTCTTT. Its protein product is CASSYAGVSTEAFF.

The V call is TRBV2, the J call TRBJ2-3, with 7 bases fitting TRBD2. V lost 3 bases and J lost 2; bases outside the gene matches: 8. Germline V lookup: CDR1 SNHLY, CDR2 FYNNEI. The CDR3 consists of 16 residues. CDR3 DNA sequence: TGTGCCAGCAGTGACCCCGCTAGCGGAAACACAGATACGCAGTATTTT. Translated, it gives CASSDPASGNTDTQYF.

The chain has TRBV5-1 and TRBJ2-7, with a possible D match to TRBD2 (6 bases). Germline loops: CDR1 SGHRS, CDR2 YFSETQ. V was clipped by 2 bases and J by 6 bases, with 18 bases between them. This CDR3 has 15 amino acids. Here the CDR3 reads CASSFGTQGGGEQYF. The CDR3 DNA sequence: TGCGCCAGCAGCTTCGGGACGCAGGGAGGCGGCGAGCAGTACTTC.

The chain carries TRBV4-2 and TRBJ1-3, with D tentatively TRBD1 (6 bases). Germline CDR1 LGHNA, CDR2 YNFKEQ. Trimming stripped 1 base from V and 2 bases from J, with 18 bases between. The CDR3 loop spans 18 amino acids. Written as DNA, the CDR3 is TGTGCCAGCAGCCAAGGTTACTCCGGGACACGGACTGGAAACACCATATATTTT. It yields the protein CASSQGYSGTRTGNTIYF.